This T cell receptor (beta chain) was found in a study of shared clonotypes between healthy human individuals. Study at large: The study used three CD4 naive, three CD4 memory, two CD8 naive and one CD8 memory plate per donor. Study-wide results and limits: The authors sampled blood alone, and tissue repertoires likely differ. Naive subsets generally had larger estimated richness than memory subsets.

Sequencing was performed with immunoSEQ multiplex PCR; in TCRdb, only in-frame clones are kept and a portion is missing. Of roughly 1 million clones in the sample, around 78% were seen once. In regard to this clone: Antigen specificity is unknown.

V gave up 0 bases and J gave up 3 bases, with 8 bases separating them. This CDR3 is built from 14 residues. The germline gives CDR1 SEHNR, CDR2 FQNEAQ (reference sequence). This sequence joins TRBV7-9 and TRBJ2-5; D may be TRBD2 (5 bases). What was sequenced was memory CD4+ T cells from PBMCs. The subset: CD45RA-negative fraction. This receptor was identified in a man between 18 and 35 years old in good health. Some clones in this sample may be carry-over from other donors' samples. Written as DNA, the CDR3 is TGTGCCAGCAGCTTAGCTGCGGGTAAAGAGACCCAGTACTTC. As protein: CASSLAAGKETQYF.